This TCR beta chain came from a study of radiotherapy plus CTLA-4 blockade in lung cancer. Study at large: Of all patients, approximately 17% responded objectively and about 30% showed disease control.

CDR1 and CDR2 (germline): SGHTA, FQGTGA. V lost 1 base to trimming and J lost 6 bases, with 15 bases between them. CDR3 length: 15 amino acids. TCRdb's copy holds only in-frame clones and misses some; the assay was immunoSEQ multiplex PCR. This table has 65,000 to 100,000 clones, around 86% appearing once. Study conclusions and caveats: Clones of tumor-derived TCRs expanded in blood after radiotherapy plus ipilimumab. Interferon-beta and early blood T cell clone dynamics reportedly predicted response best.

Concerning this clone itself: The antigen is unknown.

This sample comprised peripheral blood, obtained from a patient treated with radiotherapy plus ipilimumab. The receptor was derived from a human donor with non-small cell lung cancer who had stable disease on radiotherapy plus ipilimumab. V and J are TRBV7-3 and TRBJ2-5; D is perhaps TRBD2 (5 bases). The CDR3 DNA is TGTGCCAGCAGCTTAAGTGCCGGGGTTGAAAAGACCCAGTACTTC. Protein product: CASSLSAGVEKTQYF.